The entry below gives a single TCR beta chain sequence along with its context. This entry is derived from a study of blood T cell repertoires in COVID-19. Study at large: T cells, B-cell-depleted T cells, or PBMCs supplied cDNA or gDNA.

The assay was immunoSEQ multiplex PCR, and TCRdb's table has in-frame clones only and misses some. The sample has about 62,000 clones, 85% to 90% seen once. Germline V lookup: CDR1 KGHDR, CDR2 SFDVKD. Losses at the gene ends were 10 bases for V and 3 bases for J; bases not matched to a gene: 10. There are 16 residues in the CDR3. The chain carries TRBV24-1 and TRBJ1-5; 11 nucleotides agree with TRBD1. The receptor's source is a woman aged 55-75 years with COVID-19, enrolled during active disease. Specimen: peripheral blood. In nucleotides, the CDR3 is TGTGCCACAGGAACGGGACAGGGGGGGTACAATCAGCCCCAGCATTTT. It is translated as CATGTGQGGYNQPQHF.